This T cell receptor beta chain stems from a study of T-cell reconstitution after alpha-beta-depleted transplantation in children. This clonotype showed up many times. This sample's TCRbeta library carried unique molecular identifier barcodes. One entry per CDR3 protein results from TCRdb running MiXCR on the PCR reads. The sample includes over 150,000 distinct CDR3 sequences, approximately 6.6% seen only once; the top ten take 3%. The CDR3 runs 16 residues. Germline CDR1 SGHRS, CDR2 YFSETQ. V was shortened by 0 bases and J by 6 bases, with 13 bases between the two germline ends. The sequencing here drew on PBMCs from the stem cell graft donor, taken from the stem cell graft. The J gene is TRBJ1-6, the V gene TRBV5-1; D not resolved. The receptor was isolated from a human donor who donated a stem cell graft to a child with Wiskott-Aldrich syndrome. The CDR3 loop is CASSLGPGRINSPLHF. CDR3 nucleotide sequence: TGCGCCAGCAGCTTGGGGCCCGGACGGATTAATTCACCCCTCCACTTT.